The following is a TCR beta chain sequence with its context. As yet, its antigen is unknown. The entry originates in a study of T cell responses to AZD1222 COVID-19 vaccine. Findings and caveats of the study: Clonal diversity may have been underestimated, and the donors were mostly white British, with more females than males. Two doses of AZD1222 preceded a rise in Spike-specific TCR breadth and depth. The reported proportion of spike-specific TCRs targeting unmutated variant regions was nearly half.

Looked up from germline, CDR1 is SGHAT and CDR2 is FQDESV (reference sequence). The CDR3 consists of 16 residues. Trimming left V 8 bases short and J 2 bases short, with 20 bases between. Sequencing was performed with immunoSEQ multiplex PCR; in TCRdb, only in-frame clones are kept and a portion is missing. The sample has 180,000 or so clones, about 90% seen once. The rearrangement links TRBV11-1 to TRBJ2-3; TRBD2 is a possible D gene (6 bases). This TCR came from an adult in good health. Material: peripheral blood, obtained on day 0 of AZD1222 vaccination. The chain's CDR3 is CASRLYPAGTTDTQYF. DNA of the CDR3: TGTGCCAGCCGGCTCTACCCCGCGGGGACCACAGATACGCAGTATTTT.